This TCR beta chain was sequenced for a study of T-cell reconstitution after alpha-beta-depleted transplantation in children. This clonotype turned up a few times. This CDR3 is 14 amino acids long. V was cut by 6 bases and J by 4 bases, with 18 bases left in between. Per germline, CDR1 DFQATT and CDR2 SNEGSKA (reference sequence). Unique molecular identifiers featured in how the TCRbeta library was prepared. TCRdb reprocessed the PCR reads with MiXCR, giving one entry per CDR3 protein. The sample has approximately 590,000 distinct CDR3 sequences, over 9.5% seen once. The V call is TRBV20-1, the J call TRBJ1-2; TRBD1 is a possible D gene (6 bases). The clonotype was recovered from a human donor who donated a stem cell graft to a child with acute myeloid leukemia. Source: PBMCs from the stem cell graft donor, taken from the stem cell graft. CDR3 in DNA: TGCAGTGCGGACTTCAGGGGAGGGGGCTATGGCTACACCTTC. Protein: CSADFRGGGYGYTF.